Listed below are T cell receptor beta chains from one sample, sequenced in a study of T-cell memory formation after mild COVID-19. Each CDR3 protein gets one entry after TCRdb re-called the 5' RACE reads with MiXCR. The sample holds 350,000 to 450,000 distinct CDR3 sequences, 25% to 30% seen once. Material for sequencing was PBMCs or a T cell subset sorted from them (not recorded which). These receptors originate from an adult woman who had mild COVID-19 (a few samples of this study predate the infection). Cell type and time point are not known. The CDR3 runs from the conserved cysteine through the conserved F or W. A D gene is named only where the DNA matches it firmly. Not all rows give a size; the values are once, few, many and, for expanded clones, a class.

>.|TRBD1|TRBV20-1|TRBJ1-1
TGCAGTGCCATGGACAGGGGCCGCGTCCCCACTGAAGCTTTCTTT
CSAMDRGRVPTEAFF
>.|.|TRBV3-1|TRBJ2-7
TGTGCCAGCAGCCAGTACTCCTACGAGCAGTACTTC
CASSQYSYEQYF
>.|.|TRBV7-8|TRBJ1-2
TGTGCCAGCTCAAGAGAGGGGGAGTCTTACTATGGCTACACCTTC
CASSREGESYYGYTF
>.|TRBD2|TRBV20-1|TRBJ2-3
TGCAGTGCTTCTAGCGGGGGGGACACCACAGATACGCAGTATTTT
CSASSGGDTTDTQYF
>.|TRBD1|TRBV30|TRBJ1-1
TGTGCCTGGAGTCGACAGGGGGCCGGGACTGAAGCTTTCTTT
CAWSRQGAGTEAFF
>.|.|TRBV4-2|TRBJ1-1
TGTGCCAGCAGCCAGGTTGACAGAGCTGAAGCTTTCTTT
CASSQVDRAEAFF
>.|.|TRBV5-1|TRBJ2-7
TGCGCCAGCAGCTTAGAGAGGACAGAGTTCTACGAGCAGTACTTC
CASSLERTEFYEQYF
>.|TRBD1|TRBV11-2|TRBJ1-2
TGTGCCAGCAGACGGATACAGGGGGCCTATGGCTACACCTTC
CASRRIQGAYGYTF
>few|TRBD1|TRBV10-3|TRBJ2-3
TGTGCCATCAGTGATACAGGGGATCGCGCAGATACGCAGTATTTT
CAISDTGDRADTQYF
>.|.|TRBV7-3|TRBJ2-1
TGTGCCAGCAGCTTTTTAGGGACTCGGCAGTTCTTC
CASSFLGTRQFF
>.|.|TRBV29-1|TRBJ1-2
TGCAGCGTGGAGGGGGGGGAGACTGGCTACACCTTC
CSVEGGETGYTF
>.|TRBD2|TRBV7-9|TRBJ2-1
TGTGCCACATGGACTAGCGGACACAATGAGCAGTTCTTC
CATWTSGHNEQFF
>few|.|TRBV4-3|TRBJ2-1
TGCGCCAGCAGCCAAGAGGAAAGCTCCTACAATGAGCAGTTCTTC
CASSQEESSYNEQFF
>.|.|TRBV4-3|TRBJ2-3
TGCGCCAGCAGCCAAGATTTTCCTACCCTCACAGATACGCAGTATTTT
CASSQDFPTLTDTQYF
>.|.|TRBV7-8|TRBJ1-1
TGTGCCAGCAGCTTAACCACTGAAGCTTTCTTT
CASSLTTEAFF
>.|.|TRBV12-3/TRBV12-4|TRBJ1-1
TGTGCCAGCCGCGGGGGCGCGGACACTGAAGCTTTCTTT
CASRGGADTEAFF
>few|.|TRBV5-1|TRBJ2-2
TGCGCCAGCAGCCGAACGGACGCCCGGGAGCTGTTTTTT
CASSRTDARELFF
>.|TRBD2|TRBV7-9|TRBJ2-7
TGTGCCAGCAGCTTGACTCCGGGAGGGGGAGAGCAGTACTTC
CASSLTPGGGEQYF
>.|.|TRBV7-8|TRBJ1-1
TGTGCCAGCAGCTTAGAGTATCAACACCGCGCTTTCTTT
CASSLEYQHRAFF
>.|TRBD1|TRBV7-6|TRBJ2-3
TGTGCCAGCAGCCAGGACGACAGGGAAACAGATACGCAGTATTTT
CASSQDDRETDTQYF
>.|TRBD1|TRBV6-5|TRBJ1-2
TGTGCCAGCAGTTACGGGGTCAGGGGGGTAGTTGGCTACACCTTC
CASSYGVRGVVGYTF
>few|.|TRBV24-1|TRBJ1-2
TGTGCCACCAGTGATAACTATGGCTACACCTTC
CATSDNYGYTF
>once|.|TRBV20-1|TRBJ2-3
TGCAGTGCTAGAGGGGCGGATAGCACAGATACGCAGTATTTT
CSARGADSTDTQYF
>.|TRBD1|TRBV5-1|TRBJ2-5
TGCGCCAGCAGCGTCACAGGGGGAGAGACCCAGTACTTC
CASSVTGGETQYF
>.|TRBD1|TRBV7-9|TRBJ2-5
TGTGCCAGCAGCACCGAGGGACAGGGGCTCGCGTCCCAGTACTTC
CASSTEGQGLASQYF
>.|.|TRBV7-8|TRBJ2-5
TGTGCCAGCAGCTTTAGCGTGGGGATCCAAGAGACCCAGTACTTC
CASSFSVGIQETQYF
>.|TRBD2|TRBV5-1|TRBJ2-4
TGCGCCAGCAGCTGGGCGGGAGGCGGAAGCATTCAGTACTTC
CASSWAGGGSIQYF
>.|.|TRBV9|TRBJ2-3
TGTGCCAGCAGCGTGGGGCGGTACACAGATACGCAGTATTTT
CASSVGRYTDTQYF
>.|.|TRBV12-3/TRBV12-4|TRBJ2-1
TGTGCCAGCAGTTTAGAGATACGACAGGTCAATGAGCAGTTCTTC
CASSLEIRQVNEQFF
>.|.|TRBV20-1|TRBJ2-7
TGCAGTGCTAGAGGCCCGGACACGGACTACGAGCAGTACTTC
CSARGPDTDYEQYF
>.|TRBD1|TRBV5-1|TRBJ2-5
TGCGCCAGCAGCGTCGGGACAGGGGGTAAAGAGACCCAGTACTTC
CASSVGTGGKETQYF
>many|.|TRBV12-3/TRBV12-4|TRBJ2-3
TGTGCCAGCAGTCCTTGGGGGGGCTTGGAGGATACGCAGTATTTT
CASSPWGGLEDTQYF
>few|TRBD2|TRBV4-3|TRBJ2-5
TGCGCCAGCAGCCAAGATTGGGGACTAGCGGGCAACTACAGGGGAGAGACCCAGTACTTC
CASSQDWGLAGNYRGETQYF
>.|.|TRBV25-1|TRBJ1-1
TGTGCCAGCAGTGAAGTTTTGGAGGGGAGGGACACTGAAGCTTTCTTT
CASSEVLEGRDTEAFF
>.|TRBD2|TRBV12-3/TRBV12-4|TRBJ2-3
TGTGCCAGCAGTCCCCGACTAGCGGGGGGGCCAGATACGCAGTATTTT
CASSPRLAGGPDTQYF
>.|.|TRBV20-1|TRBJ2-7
TGCAGTGCGAGGGTACTGCCCCCCTACGAGCAGTACTTC
CSARVLPPYEQYF
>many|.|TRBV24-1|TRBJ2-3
TGTGCCACCAGTGAGGACGGCACAGATACGCAGTATTTT
CATSEDGTDTQYF
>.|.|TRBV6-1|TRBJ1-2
TGTGCCAGCAGTGAAAAGGAGAGGGGCTACACCTTC
CASSEKERGYTF
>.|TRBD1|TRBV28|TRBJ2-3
TGTGCCAGCAGCGCCCTGGGACAGAAAGACACAGATACGCAGTATTTT
CASSALGQKDTDTQYF
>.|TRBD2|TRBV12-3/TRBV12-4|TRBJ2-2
TGTGCCAGCAGTCCCGGACTAGCGGGAGTCGGGGAGCTGTTTTTT
CASSPGLAGVGELFF
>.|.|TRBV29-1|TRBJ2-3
TGCAGCGTGGGTACAGGGCAGGGCACAGATACGCAGTATTTT
CSVGTGQGTDTQYF